The 6 T cell receptor beta chains below were found in one sample sequenced in a study of T cell responses to AZD1222 COVID-19 vaccine. Generated by immunoSEQ multiplex PCR, the TCRdb table keeps only in-frame clones and is missing some. Among around 130,000 clones listed, roughly 93% were seen once. The material sequenced was peripheral blood, taken on day 0 of AZD1222 vaccination. The receptors were gathered from an adult in good health.

The J gene is TRBJ2-3, the V gene TRBV19, with TRBD2 identical over 16 bases. Germline V gene data show CDR1 as LNHDA and CDR2 as SQIVND (reference sequence). V lost 3 bases, J lost 0 bases, and 6 bases stayed unmatched. The CDR3 length is 19 residues. The CDR3 DNA sequence: TGTGCCAGTAGTATGGAGGGACTAGCGGGAGGGGTTAGCACAGATACGCAGTATTTT. Translating gives CASSMEGLAGGVSTDTQYF. Looking up the rest from reference TRBV19 and TRBJ2-3 gives the full variable domain: DGGITQSPKYLFRKEGQNVTLSCEQNLNHDAMYWYRQDPGQGLRLIYYSQIVNDFQKGDIAEGYSVSREKKESFPLTVTSAQKNPTAFYLCASSMEGLAGGVSTDTQYFGPGTRLTVL.

In its sample, this clone was seen once. The genes are TRBV30 and TRBJ1-6; D uncertain. The CDR3 loop spans 11 amino acids. With 2 bases removed from V and 9 bases from J, the gap between germline ends came to 5 bases. The germline V gene encodes CDR1 GTSNPN and CDR2 SVGIG (reference sequence). CDR3 coding DNA: TGTGCCTGGAGTCAAGGTTCACCCCTCCACTTT. Translation gives CAWSQGSPLHF.

Concerning this clone itself: One end of the junction fails to match germline, which may point to a read error. The chain carries TRBV2 and TRBJ2-1, with a weak D call TRBD2 (6 bases). CDR3 size: 13 residues. Germline CDR1 SNHLY, CDR2 FYNNEI. The CDR3 reads CASRLYSAPPGVF. CDR3 DNA sequence: TGTGCCAGCAGGTTGTATTCGGCCCCTCCGGGGGTCTTC.

CDR3 residues: CASKGQGFPNYGYTF. CDR3 DNA: TGTGCCAGCAAGGGACAGGGGTTTCCTAACTATGGCTACACCTTC. The rearrangement joins TRBV28 to TRBJ1-2, with 10 bases matching TRBD1. The trim removed 7 bases at V and 0 bases at J, leaving 5 bases unmatched. Looked up from germline, CDR1 is MDHEN and CDR2 is SYDVKM. There are 15 residues in the CDR3.

CDR3 sequence (DNA): TGCGCCAGCAGTGAGTCAGCGGGAGGGCGTAATGAGCAGTTCTTC. It is translated as CASSESAGGRNEQFF. The chain combines TRBV10-1 with TRBJ2-1; 10 nucleotides line up with TRBD2. Germline CDR1 is WNHNN and CDR2 is SYGVQD (reference sequence). J gave up 7 bases and V 0 bases, and 3 bases lay outside the gene matches. The CDR3 consists of 15 residues.

The chain is built from TRBV18 and TRBJ1-2; D may be TRBD1 (5 bases). This CDR3 has 15 residues. Germline V lookup: CDR1 KGHSH, CDR2 LQKENI. Trimming removed 2 bases at V and 4 bases at J, with 14 bases between. The CDR3 sequence: CASSPLDSNFYGYTF. DNA for the CDR3: TGTGCCAGCTCACCATTAGACAGTAACTTCTATGGCTACACCTTC.